The next 11 T cell receptor beta chains were all read from a single sample in a study of CD8+CD57+ T cells in acquired aplastic anemia. Genomic DNA was employed as the template in profiling TCR beta VDJ and CDR3. TCRdb reprocessed the reads via MiXCR and lists one record per CDR3 protein. The repertoire includes some 410,000 distinct CDR3 sequences, around 68% of them detected once, and more than 3.5% sits in the top ten. The specimen sequenced was sorted CD4+, CD8+, or CD8+CD57+ T cells (not recorded which) from PBMCs. All receptors come from a human donor in good health, serving as a control.

This chain joins TRBV7-2 and TRBJ2-7; 7 positions agree with TRBD1. V trimming: 2 bases; J trimming: 1 base; junction bases outside the gene matches: 8. The V gene's germline CDR1 is SGHTA and CDR2 FQGNSA. CDR3 size: 16 residues. The CDR3 DNA sequence: TGTGCCAGCAGCTTACCCCGGACAGGACAATCCTACGAGCAGTACTTC. This translates into CASSLPRTGQSYEQYF.

This clonotype occurred many times. The V and J genes are TRBV7-2 and TRBJ1-4, with 10 nucleotides matching TRBD1. After removal of 3 bases from V and 7 bases from J, the junction contained 2 bases not matched to a gene. The germline V gene encodes CDR1 SGHTA and CDR2 FQGNSA. The CDR3 length is 14 residues. As DNA, the CDR3 is TGTGCCAGCAGCTTGGGACAGGGGACTGAAAAACTGTTTTTT. This translates into CASSLGQGTEKLFF.

The rearrangement links TRBV7-8 to TRBJ1-6; no clear D gene. With 1 base removed from V and 14 bases from J, the gap between germline ends came to 15 bases. The CDR3 extends over 14 amino acids. Germline V gives CDR1 SGHVS, CDR2 FQNEAQ. CDR3 bases: TGTGCCAGCAGCTTAGACAACGATGATTACACCCTCCACTTT. It codes for CASSLDNDDYTLHF.

On this clonotype itself: It is likely a read error, because the conserved phenylalanine at the end of the CDR3 is missing. It is unclear where the CDR3 begins or ends on the DNA, so no DNA is shown, and the CDR3 is as TCRdb lists it. The chain joins TRBV7-9 to TRBJ2-7. Germline assignment: CDR1 SEHNR and CDR2 FQNEAQ (reference sequence). From its first to its last residue, the CDR3 has 11 amino acids. CDR3: CASSVAGAQHT.

This chain uses TRBV7-2 with TRBJ2-1, with a possible D match to TRBD1 (6 bases). Germline CDR1 is SGHTA and CDR2 is FQGNSA. The V and J ends lost 2 bases and 1 base respectively, with 12 bases between them. This CDR3 has 16 residues. The CDR3 spells CASSLRGGRSYNEQFF. The DNA for the CDR3 is TGTGCCAGCAGCTTACGAGGGGGAAGGTCCTACAATGAGCAGTTCTTC.

The J gene is TRBJ2-7, the V gene TRBV2; no reliable D call. Germline V gene lookup returns CDR1 SNHLY and CDR2 FYNNEI. The CDR3 runs to 13 residues. Between the trimmed V and J ends, which lost 11 bases and 9 bases, there was a span of 23 bases. The CDR3 nucleotides are TGTGCCTGGAGTAGGGAACTTGGCTATGCGCAGTACTTC. This translates into CAWSRELGYAQYF. Using reference TRBV2 and TRBJ2-7 for the parts outside the CDR3, the full variable domain is EPEVTQTPSHQVTQMGQEVILRCVPISNHLYFYWYRQILGQKVEFLVSFYNNEISEKSEIFDDQFSVERPDGSNFTLKIRSTKLEDSAMYFCAWSRELGYAQYFGPGTRLTVT.

The V and J genes are TRBV27 and TRBJ2-7; 9 bases are shared with TRBD1. V shed 9 bases, J shed 3 bases, and the junction held 12 bases outside the gene matches. Looked up from germline, CDR1 is MNHEY and CDR2 is SMNVEV (reference sequence). CDR3 length: 15 amino acids. CDR3: CASSISTGGSYEQYF. The DNA for the CDR3 is TGTGCCAGTAGTATTTCGACAGGGGGTAGCTACGAGCAGTACTTC.

This clonotype has ten or more counts. The rearrangement joins TRBV20-1 to TRBJ2-3; a weak D match, TRBD2 (6 bases). Germline values: CDR1 DFQATT, CDR2 SNEGSKA (reference sequence). Trimming cost V 3 bases and J 1 base, with 14 bases left between them. The CDR3 covers 15 residues. In DNA form, the CDR3 reads TGCAGTGCTAGTCCCTACCAGCGGGGCACAGATACGCAGTATTTT. Its translation: CSASPYQRGTDTQYF.

Regarding this clonotype: This could be a read error, since a much larger clone is one nucleotide away. The J gene is TRBJ2-3, the V gene TRBV3-2; the DNA was not compared with TRBD2, the D call given in the table. TRBV3-2 is labeled a pseudogene. This CDR3 is built from 13 residues. The CDR3: CASCDSETDTRYF. In DNA, the CDR3 is TGTGCCAGCTGTGATAGCGAGACAGATACGCGGTATTTT.

This clonotype was found many times. CDR3 bases: TGTGCCAGCTCACCGGGTGGGCGGGTCCAAGAGACCCAGTACTTC. It yields the protein CASSPGGRVQETQYF. The rearrangement links TRBV18 to TRBJ2-5; D might be TRBD2 (5 bases). Germline V lookup: CDR1 KGHSH, CDR2 LQKENI. Trimming removed 3 bases from V and 1 base from J, with 12 bases in between. This CDR3 contains 15 residues.

The V call is TRBV11-2, the J call TRBJ1-2; D gene ambiguous. The CDR3 extends over 12 amino acids. Germline V gene lookup returns CDR1 SGHAT and CDR2 FQNNGV. V dropped 6 bases and J dropped 9 bases, with 14 bases sitting between them. The CDR3 loop reads CASSVNPGSYTF. The CDR3 DNA is TGTGCCAGCAGTGTAAACCCGGGGAGCTACACCTTC.